This T cell receptor (beta chain) was profiled in a study of T cells in localized non-small cell lung cancer. Note on this clone: Its cognate antigen is unknown. Other DNA sequences in the sample encode the same CDR3.

General study points: The study detected a median roughly 61 of the top 100 tumor clones in adjacent lung.

Clones were read by immunoSEQ multiplex PCR, and TCRdb kept only the in-frame ones, dropping some. The sample includes some 20,000 clones, 83% of them seen just once. Germline-derived CDR1 and CDR2 are MNHEY and SMNVEV (reference sequence). V lost 5 bases to trimming and J lost 4 bases, with 2 bases between them. The CDR3 runs 11 residues. The sample consisted of peripheral blood, taken before any cancer treatment. This sequence was found in a man aged 35 to 69 with stage I lung adenocarcinoma. The rearrangement joins TRBV27 to TRBJ2-2; D remains unclear. The CDR3 DNA sequence: TGTGCCAGCAGTCGCACCGGGGAGCTGTTTTTT. The encoded protein is CASSRTGELFF.